The 17 T cell receptor beta chains below come from one sample, sequenced in a study of cytomegalovirus exposure and HLA in healthy donors. The PCR used 60 Vbeta and 13 Jbeta primers. Sequencing used immunoSEQ multiplex PCR; TCRdb keeps in-frame clones, though not all of them. Here the sample spans 110,000 or so clones, roughly 76% being singletons. Sequencing input: PBMCs. The receptor set was obtained from a woman in her 40s in good health and CMV-seropositive.

The chain has TRBV6-5 and TRBJ2-7, with D perhaps matching TRBD2 (5 bases). V dropped 6 bases and J dropped 2 bases, with 17 bases sitting between them. This CDR3 is 15 amino acids long. Germline V gene lookup returns CDR1 MNHEY and CDR2 SVGAGI. This CDR3 is CASRKYSRGPYEQYF. The DNA of the CDR3 is TGTGCCAGCAGGAAGTACAGCAGAGGGCCCTACGAGCAGTACTTC.

This chain uses TRBV2 with TRBJ2-7; 12 bases map to TRBD2. The V and J ends lost 5 bases and 2 bases, in that order; junction bases with no gene match: 4. The CDR3 consists of 15 residues. CDR1 and CDR2 from the germline V gene are SNHLY and FYNNEI. The CDR3 DNA reads TGTGCCAGCAGTTTACTAGCGGGGGGAACCTACGAGCAGTACTTC. Protein sequence: CASSLLAGGTYEQYF.

This chain connects TRBV5-1 to TRBJ2-1, with a weak D call TRBD2 (5 bases). V was shortened by 0 bases and J by 0 bases, with 7 bases between the two germline ends. In germline, CDR1 is SGHRS, CDR2 YFSETQ. This CDR3 has 15 amino acids. Here the CDR3 DNA reads TGCGCCAGCAGCTTGGTGGGGAGCTCCTACAATGAGCAGTTCTTC. It yields the protein CASSLVGSSYNEQFF.

The chain has TRBV6-6 and TRBJ1-3, with D perhaps TRBD1 (5 bases). Trimming removed 5 bases at V and 0 bases at J, with 14 bases between. The germline V gene has CDR1 MNHNY and CDR2 SVGAGI (reference sequence). The length of the CDR3 is 16 residues. CDR3: CASSKGLVSSGNTIYF. Written as DNA, the CDR3 is TGTGCCAGCAGTAAGGGACTCGTAAGCTCTGGAAACACCATATATTTT.

V usage is TRBV15 and J usage is TRBJ2-2; TRBD1 is a possible D gene (5 bases). The CDR3 is made up of 14 amino acids. The V end lost 1 base, the J end lost 6 bases, and 9 bases lay between the germline ends. The germline CDR1 and CDR2 sequences are LNHNV and YYDKDF (reference sequence). As DNA, the CDR3 is TGTGCCACCAGCAGAGGTTTAGGGGCCGGGGAGCTGTTTTTT. Translation: CATSRGLGAGELFF.

The V and J genes are TRBV18 and TRBJ1-1; 11 positions agree with TRBD1. This CDR3 comprises 15 residues. Germline CDR1 KGHSH, CDR2 LQKENI. V dropped 7 bases and J dropped 2; count of bases not matched to a gene: 6. CDR3 nucleotide sequence: TGTGCCAGCTACAGGACAGGGGGCTTAAACACTGAAGCTTTCTTT. Protein sequence: CASYRTGGLNTEAFF.

The sample holds one count of this clone. DNA of the CDR3: TGTGCCAGCAGGGGACAGGGGGGTCTTTATAGCAATCAGCCCCAGCATTTT. This translates into CASRGQGGLYSNQPQHF. This chain joins TRBV6-4 and TRBJ1-5; 11 nucleotides match TRBD1. Germline CDR1 is MRHNA and CDR2 is SNTAGT. After removal of 6 bases from V and 0 bases from J, the junction contained 7 bases not matched to a gene. The CDR3 totals 17 residues.

This chain joins TRBV9 and TRBJ1-1, with a weak D call TRBD1 (6 bases). This CDR3 spans 12 amino acids. CDR1 and CDR2 from the germline V gene are SGDLS and YYNGEE. Between the trimmed V and J ends, which lost 5 bases and 6 bases, there was a span of 11 bases. The CDR3 is CASRNDRSEAFF. The CDR3 region has the DNA TGTGCCAGCAGAAATGACAGGTCTGAAGCTTTCTTT.

The chain has TRBV4-1 and TRBJ1-1; D unresolved. Germline CDR1 is MGHRA and CDR2 is YSYEKL. The CDR3 runs to 14 residues. V was cut by 1 base and J by 1 base, with 7 bases left in between. Here the CDR3 reads CASSQGGRNTEAFF. The CDR3 region has the DNA TGCGCCAGCAGCCAAGGTGGGAGGAACACTGAAGCTTTCTTT.

This chain uses TRBV30 with TRBJ1-1; no reliable D call. The CDR3 covers 14 residues. The germline V gene encodes CDR1 GTSNPN and CDR2 SVGIG (reference sequence). Trimming stripped 0 bases from V and 0 bases from J, with 8 bases between. The CDR3 sequence is CAWSVVGVNTEAFF. DNA for the CDR3: TGTGCCTGGAGTGTCGTCGGGGTGAACACTGAAGCTTTCTTT.

The chain recombines TRBV4-2 with TRBJ2-3; the D is unclear. Germline assignment: CDR1 LGHNA and CDR2 YNFKEQ. This CDR3 contains 14 residues. Trimming removed 0 bases from V and 5 bases from J, with 9 bases in between. For the CDR3, the DNA is TGTGCCAGCAGCCAAGATCTACAGAGAGATACGCAGTATTTT. This encodes CASSQDLQRDTQYF.

A note on this clone: The germline gene is not matched at one end of the junction; a read error may be the cause. The CDR3 sequence: CSVDGTGLSGANVLTF. DNA of the CDR3: TGCAGCGTCGATGGGACAGGGCTTTCTGGGGCCAATGTCCTGACTTTC. The V and J genes are TRBV29-1 and TRBJ2-6; 9 bases match TRBD1. The CDR3 length is 16 residues. Germline lookup yields CDR1 SQVTM and CDR2 ANQGSEA.

This clone came up a few times. The chain uses TRBV6-5 and TRBJ2-3, with D perhaps TRBD2 (7 bases). Trimming took off 7 bases at V and 4 bases at J, with 18 bases between the two ends. Per the germline V gene, CDR1 is MNHEY and CDR2 is SVGAGI. This CDR3 contains 15 residues. The CDR3, as DNA: TGTGCCAGCACCCCGGGGCGGGGGCGCGCAGATACGCAGTATTTT. This encodes CASTPGRGRADTQYF.

CDR3 nucleotides: TGTGCCCGCCTCCCAGGGGCCGGGGAGCTGTTTTTT. Its translation is CARLPGAGELFF. The chain carries TRBV6-5 and TRBJ2-2; the D gene is possibly TRBD1 (6 bases). The germline CDR1 and CDR2 sequences are MNHEY and SVGAGI. Trimming took 11 bases from V and 6 from J, leaving 13 bases between them. The CDR3 sequence is 12 residues long.

The chain recombines TRBV11-2 with TRBJ2-1; D is ambiguous. Germline V gives CDR1 SGHAT, CDR2 FQNNGV. The CDR3 consists of 13 residues. The V end was cut by 1 base, the J end by 7 bases, with 8 bases between. CDR3 nucleotides: TGTGCCAGCAGCTTAGGCCTAATTAATGAGCAGTTCTTC. Protein product: CASSLGLINEQFF.

This clone was seen a few times. The chain couples TRBV10-3 to TRBJ1-5, with D maybe TRBD1 (5 bases). Trimming cost V 2 bases and J 0 bases, with 8 bases left between them. CDR1 and CDR2 (germline): ENHRY, SYGVKD. The CDR3 contains 15 residues. CDR3 in amino acids: CAISEGAYSNQPQHF. The CDR3 DNA is TGTGCCATCAGTGAGGGGGCTTATAGCAATCAGCCCCAGCATTTT.

The CDR3 DNA reads as TGCAGCGTGGTTGGAGGGATCACTGAAGCTTTCTTT. This sequence encodes CSVVGGITEAFF. The chain employs TRBV29-1 and TRBJ1-1, with D unresolved. The CDR3 length is 12 residues. Germline CDR1 and CDR2: SQVTM and ANQGSEA. Between the trimmed V and J ends, which lost 6 bases and 4 bases, there was a span of 12 bases.